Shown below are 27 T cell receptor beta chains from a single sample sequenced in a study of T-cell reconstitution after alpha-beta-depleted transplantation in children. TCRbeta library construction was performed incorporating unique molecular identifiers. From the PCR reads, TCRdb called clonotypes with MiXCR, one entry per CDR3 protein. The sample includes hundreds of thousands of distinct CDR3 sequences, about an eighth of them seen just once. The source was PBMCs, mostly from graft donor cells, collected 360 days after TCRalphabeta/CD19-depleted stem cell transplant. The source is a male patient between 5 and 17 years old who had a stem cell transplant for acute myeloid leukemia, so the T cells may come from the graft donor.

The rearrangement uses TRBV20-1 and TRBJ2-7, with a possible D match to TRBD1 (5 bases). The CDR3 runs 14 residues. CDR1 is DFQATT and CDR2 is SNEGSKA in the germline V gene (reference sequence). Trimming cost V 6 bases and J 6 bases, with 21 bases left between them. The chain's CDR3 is CSARSVQVQGEQYF. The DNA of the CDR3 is TGCAGTGCCCGGAGCGTACAGGTCCAAGGCGAGCAGTACTTC.

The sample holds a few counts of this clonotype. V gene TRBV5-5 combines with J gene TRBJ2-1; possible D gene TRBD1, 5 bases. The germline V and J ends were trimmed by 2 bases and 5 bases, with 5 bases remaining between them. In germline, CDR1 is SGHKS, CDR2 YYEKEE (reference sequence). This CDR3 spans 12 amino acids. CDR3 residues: CASSFRDNEQFF. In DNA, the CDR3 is TGTGCCAGCAGCTTCAGGGACAATGAGCAGTTCTTC.

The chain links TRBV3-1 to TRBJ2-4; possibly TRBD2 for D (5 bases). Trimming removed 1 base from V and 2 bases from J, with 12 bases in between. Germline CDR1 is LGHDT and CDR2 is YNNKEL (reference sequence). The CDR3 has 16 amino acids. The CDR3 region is CASSQVNGMSKNIQYF. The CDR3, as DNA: TGTGCCAGCAGCCAAGTGAACGGGATGTCCAAAAACATTCAGTACTTC.

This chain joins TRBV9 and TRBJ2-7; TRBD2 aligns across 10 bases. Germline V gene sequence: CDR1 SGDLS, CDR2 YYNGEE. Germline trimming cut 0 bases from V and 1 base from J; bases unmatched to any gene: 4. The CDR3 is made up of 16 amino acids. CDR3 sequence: CASSVGASGSSYEQYF. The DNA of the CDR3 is TGTGCCAGCAGCGTAGGGGCTAGCGGGAGTTCCTACGAGCAGTACTTC.

DNA for the CDR3: TGTGCCAGCAGCTTGGAGGCGGGAGAAATCTACGAGCAGTACTTC. This sequence encodes CASSLEAGEIYEQYF. The chain carries TRBV11-2 and TRBJ2-7, with 7 bases lining up with TRBD2. The CDR3 loop spans 15 amino acids. Germline V gene lookup returns CDR1 SGHAT and CDR2 FQNNGV. Trimming cost V 3 bases and J 3 bases; bases outside gene matches: 8.

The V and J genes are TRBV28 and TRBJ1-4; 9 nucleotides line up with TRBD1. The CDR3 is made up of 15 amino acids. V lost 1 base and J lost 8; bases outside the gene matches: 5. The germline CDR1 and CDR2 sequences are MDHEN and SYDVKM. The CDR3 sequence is CASSLSTGGREKLFF. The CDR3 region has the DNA TGTGCCAGCAGTTTATCGACAGGGGGTAGGGAAAAACTGTTTTTT. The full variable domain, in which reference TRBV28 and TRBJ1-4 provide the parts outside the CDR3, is DVKVTQSSRYLVKRTGEKVFLECVQDMDHENMFWYRQDPGLGLRLIYFSYDVKMKEKGDIPEGYSVSREKKERFSLILESASTNQTSMYLCASSLSTGGREKLFFGSGTQLSVL.

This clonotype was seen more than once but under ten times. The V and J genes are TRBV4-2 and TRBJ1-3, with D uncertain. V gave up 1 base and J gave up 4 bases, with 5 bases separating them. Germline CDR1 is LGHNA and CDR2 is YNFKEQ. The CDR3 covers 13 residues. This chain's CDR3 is CASSQGGGNTIYF. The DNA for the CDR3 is TGTGCCAGCAGCCAAGGTGGGGGAAACACCATATATTTT.

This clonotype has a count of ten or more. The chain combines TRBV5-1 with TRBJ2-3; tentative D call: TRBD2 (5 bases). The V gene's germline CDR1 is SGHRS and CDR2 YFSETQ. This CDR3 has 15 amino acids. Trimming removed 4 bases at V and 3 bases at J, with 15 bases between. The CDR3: CASSALERVTDTQYF. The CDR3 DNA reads TGCGCCAGCAGCGCCTTAGAGAGGGTGACAGATACGCAGTATTTT.

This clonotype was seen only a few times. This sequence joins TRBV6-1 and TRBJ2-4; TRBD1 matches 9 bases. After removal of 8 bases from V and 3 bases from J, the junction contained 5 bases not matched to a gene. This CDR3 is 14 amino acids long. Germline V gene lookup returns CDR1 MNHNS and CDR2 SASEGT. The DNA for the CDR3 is TGTGCCAGCCGGGAGACAGGGGGCAAAAACATTCAGTACTTC. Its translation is CASRETGGKNIQYF.

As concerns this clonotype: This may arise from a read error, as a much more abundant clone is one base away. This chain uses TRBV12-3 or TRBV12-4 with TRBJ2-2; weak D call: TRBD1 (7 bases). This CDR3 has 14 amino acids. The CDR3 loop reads CASGGQANTGEVFF. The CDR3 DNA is TGTGCCAGCGGCGGACAGGCGAACACCGGGGAGGTGTTTTTT.

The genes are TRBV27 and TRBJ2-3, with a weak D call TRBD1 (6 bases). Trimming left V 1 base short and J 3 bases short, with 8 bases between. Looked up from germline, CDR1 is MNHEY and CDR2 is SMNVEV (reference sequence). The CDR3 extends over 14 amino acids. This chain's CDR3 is CASSLLGQTDTQYF. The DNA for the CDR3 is TGTGCCAGCAGTTTATTAGGACAGACAGATACGCAGTATTTT.

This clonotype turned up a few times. The CDR3 spells CASSEFTGSEGTDTQYF. CDR3 in DNA: TGTGCCAGCAGTGAATTTACAGGGTCCGAAGGAACAGATACGCAGTATTTT. The chain links TRBV25-1 to TRBJ2-3; D is possibly TRBD1 (6 bases). The CDR3 has 17 amino acids. The germline CDR1 and CDR2 sequences are MGHDK and SYGVNS. The V gene lost 1 base and the J gene lost 3 bases, with 17 bases spanning the gap.

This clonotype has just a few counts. The CDR3 protein is CASSDVRGGIAGETQYF. CDR3 DNA sequence: TGTGCCAGCAGCGACGTGAGGGGCGGGATAGCGGGAGAGACCCAGTACTTC. This chain joins TRBV7-9 and TRBJ2-5; 7 bases line up with TRBD2. The CDR3 is 17 amino acids. After removal of 5 bases from V and 4 bases from J, the junction contained 16 bases not matched to a gene. Looked up from germline, CDR1 is SEHNR and CDR2 is FQNEAQ (reference sequence). The full variable domain, completed using reference TRBV7-9 and TRBJ2-5, is DTGVSQNPRHKITKRGQNVTFRCDPISEHNRLYWYRQTLGQGPEFLTYFQNEAQLEKSRLLSDRFSAERPKGSFSTLEIQRTEQGDSAMYLCASSDVRGGIAGETQYFGPGTRLLVL.

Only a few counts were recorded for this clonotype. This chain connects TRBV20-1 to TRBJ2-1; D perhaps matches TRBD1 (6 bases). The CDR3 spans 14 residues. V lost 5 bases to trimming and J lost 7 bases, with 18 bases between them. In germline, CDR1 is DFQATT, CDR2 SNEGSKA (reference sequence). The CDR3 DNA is TGCAGTGCTTCCTGGTGGGGGCCGATGAATGAGCAGTTCTTC. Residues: CSASWWGPMNEQFF.

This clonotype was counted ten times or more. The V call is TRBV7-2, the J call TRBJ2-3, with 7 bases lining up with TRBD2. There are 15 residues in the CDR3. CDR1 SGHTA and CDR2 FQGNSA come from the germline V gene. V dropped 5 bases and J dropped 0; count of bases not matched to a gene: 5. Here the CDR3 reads CASSQASGSTDTQYF. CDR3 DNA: TGTGCCAGCAGCCAAGCTAGCGGTAGCACAGATACGCAGTATTTT.

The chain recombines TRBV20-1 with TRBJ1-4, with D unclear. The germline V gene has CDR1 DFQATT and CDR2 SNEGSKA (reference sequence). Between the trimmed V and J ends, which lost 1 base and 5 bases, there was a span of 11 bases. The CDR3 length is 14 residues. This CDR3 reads CSARVRHINEKLFF. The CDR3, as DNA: TGCAGTGCTAGAGTTAGACATATCAATGAAAAACTGTTTTTT.

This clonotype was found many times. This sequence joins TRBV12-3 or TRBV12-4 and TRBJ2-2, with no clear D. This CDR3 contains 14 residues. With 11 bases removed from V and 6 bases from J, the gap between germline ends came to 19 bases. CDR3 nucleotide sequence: TGTGCCTTCGACGGGCCCGGGCGCTCCGGGGAGCTGTTTTTT. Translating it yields CAFDGPGRSGELFF.

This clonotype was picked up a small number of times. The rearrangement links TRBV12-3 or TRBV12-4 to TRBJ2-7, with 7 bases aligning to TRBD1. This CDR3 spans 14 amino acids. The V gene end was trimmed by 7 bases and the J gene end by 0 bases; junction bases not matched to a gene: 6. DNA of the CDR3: TGTGCCAGCAAACAGGGGACCGACTCCTACGAGCAGTACTTC. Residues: CASKQGTDSYEQYF.

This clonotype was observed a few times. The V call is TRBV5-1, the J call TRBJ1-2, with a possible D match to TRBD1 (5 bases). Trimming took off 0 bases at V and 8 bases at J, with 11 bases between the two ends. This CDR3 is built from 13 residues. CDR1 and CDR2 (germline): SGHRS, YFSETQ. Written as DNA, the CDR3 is TGCGCCAGCAGCTTGGAAACAGGAAGGGGCTACACCTTC. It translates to CASSLETGRGYTF.

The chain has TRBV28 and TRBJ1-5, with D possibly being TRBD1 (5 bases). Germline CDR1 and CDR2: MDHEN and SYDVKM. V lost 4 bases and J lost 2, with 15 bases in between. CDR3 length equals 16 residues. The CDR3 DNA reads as TGTGCCAGCAGTTCTCGGCGGGGGGTGGGCAATCAGCCCCAGCATTTT. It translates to CASSSRRGVGNQPQHF.

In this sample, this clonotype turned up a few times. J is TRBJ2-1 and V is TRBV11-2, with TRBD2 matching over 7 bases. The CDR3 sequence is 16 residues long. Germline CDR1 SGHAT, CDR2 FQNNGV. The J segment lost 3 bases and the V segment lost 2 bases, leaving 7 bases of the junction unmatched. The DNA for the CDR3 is TGTGCCAGCAGCTTATTGGTGGGGAGGGTCTACAATGAGCAGTTCTTC. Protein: CASSLLVGRVYNEQFF.

The CDR3 sequence is CASALIRGLAYPYEQYF. CDR3 sequence (DNA): TGTGCCAGCGCTTTGATCCGGGGACTAGCGTATCCCTACGAGCAGTACTTC. The chain combines TRBV28 with TRBJ2-7, with 10 nucleotides matching TRBD2. CDR1 MDHEN and CDR2 SYDVKM come from the germline V gene. This CDR3 contains 17 residues. Losses at the gene ends were 8 bases for V and 2 bases for J; bases not matched to a gene: 15.

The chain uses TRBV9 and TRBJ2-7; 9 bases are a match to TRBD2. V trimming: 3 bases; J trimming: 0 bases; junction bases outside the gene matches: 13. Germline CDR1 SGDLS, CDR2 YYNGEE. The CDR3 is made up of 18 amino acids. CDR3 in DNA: TGTGCCAGCAGCGCCGGACCCGCGGTACTAGCGGGCTCCTACGAGCAGTACTTC. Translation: CASSAGPAVLAGSYEQYF.

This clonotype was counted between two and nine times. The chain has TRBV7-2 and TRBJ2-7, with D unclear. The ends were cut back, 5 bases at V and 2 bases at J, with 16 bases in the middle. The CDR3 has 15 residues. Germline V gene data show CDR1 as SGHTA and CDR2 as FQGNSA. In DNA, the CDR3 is TGTGCCAGCAGCCCTCAAGTGAAAGGGCCCTACGAGCAGTACTTC. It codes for CASSPQVKGPYEQYF.

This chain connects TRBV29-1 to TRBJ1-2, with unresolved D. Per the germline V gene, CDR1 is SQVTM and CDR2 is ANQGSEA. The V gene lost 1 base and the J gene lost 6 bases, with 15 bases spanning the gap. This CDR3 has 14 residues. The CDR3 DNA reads TGCAGCGTTGAAGGAAGGCCGGGTGGGGATGGCTACACCTTC. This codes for CSVEGRPGGDGYTF.

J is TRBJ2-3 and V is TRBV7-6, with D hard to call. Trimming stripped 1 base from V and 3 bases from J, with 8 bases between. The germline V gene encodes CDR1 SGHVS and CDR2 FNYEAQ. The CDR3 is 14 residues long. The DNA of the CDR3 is TGTGCCAGCAGCTTAGAAGCATGGACAGATACGCAGTATTTT. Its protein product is CASSLEAWTDTQYF.

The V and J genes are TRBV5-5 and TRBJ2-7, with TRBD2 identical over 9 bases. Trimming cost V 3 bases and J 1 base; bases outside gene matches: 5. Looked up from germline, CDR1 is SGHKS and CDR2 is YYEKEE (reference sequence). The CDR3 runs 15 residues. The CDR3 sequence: CASSWGLAGSYEQYF. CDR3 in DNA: TGTGCCAGCAGCTGGGGACTAGCCGGGTCCTACGAGCAGTACTTC.